The 2 T cell receptor beta chains in this list originate from one sample, sequenced in a study of blood T cell repertoires in COVID-19. The protocol was immunoSEQ multiplex PCR, while the TCRdb copy is restricted to in-frame clones and leaves out a portion. The sample records approximately 200,000 clones, about 85% being singletons. Input material: PBMCs or T cells enriched from blood (not recorded which). The receptor source for this set is a man between 25 and 39 years old who had recovered from COVID-19.

This sequence joins TRBV5-8 and TRBJ1-2; 9 nucleotides align to TRBD1. Germline-derived CDR1 and CDR2 are SGHTS and YDEGEE. CDR3 length: 14 residues. V shed 3 bases and J 8 bases; nucleotides not matched to a gene: 8. The CDR3: CASSWGTGSYGYTF. The CDR3 DNA reads TGTGCCAGCAGCTGGGGGACAGGGAGCTACGGCTACACCTTC.

The J gene is TRBJ1-1, the V gene TRBV20-1, with 7 bases matching TRBD1. CDR1 and CDR2 from the germline V gene are DFQATT and SNEGSKA (reference sequence). The junction had 3 bases not matched to a gene; V was cut back by 4 bases and J by 10 bases. The CDR3 runs 10 residues. For the CDR3, the DNA is TGCAGTGCTATCCGGGACAGAGCTTTCTTT. Translated, it gives CSAIRDRAFF.